This entry is about one T cell receptor beta chain. Its antigen is currently unknown. V lost 1 base and J 6 bases, leaving 10 bases between the germline ends. CDR3 length: 14 residues. Germline V gene data show CDR1 as ENHRY and CDR2 as SYGVKD. This table comes from immunoSEQ multiplex PCR, and its TCRdb copy is limited to in-frame clones, with some not included. This table holds over 80,000 clones, around 94% found once. This record comes from a study of siplizumab effects on memory and regulatory T cells. Broader study findings: Among sequences traceable to unstimulated CD4+ memory cells, alloreactive ones were significantly reduced by siplizumab.

The chain combines TRBV10-3 with TRBJ1-5; D remains unclear. The receptor's source is a human donor in good health. Sequences were obtained from non-Treg CD4+ T cells sorted from blood. CDR3 DNA: TGTGCCATCAGTGAGTACGGGTCCTTTCAGCCCCAGCATTTT. As protein: CAISEYGSFQPQHF.